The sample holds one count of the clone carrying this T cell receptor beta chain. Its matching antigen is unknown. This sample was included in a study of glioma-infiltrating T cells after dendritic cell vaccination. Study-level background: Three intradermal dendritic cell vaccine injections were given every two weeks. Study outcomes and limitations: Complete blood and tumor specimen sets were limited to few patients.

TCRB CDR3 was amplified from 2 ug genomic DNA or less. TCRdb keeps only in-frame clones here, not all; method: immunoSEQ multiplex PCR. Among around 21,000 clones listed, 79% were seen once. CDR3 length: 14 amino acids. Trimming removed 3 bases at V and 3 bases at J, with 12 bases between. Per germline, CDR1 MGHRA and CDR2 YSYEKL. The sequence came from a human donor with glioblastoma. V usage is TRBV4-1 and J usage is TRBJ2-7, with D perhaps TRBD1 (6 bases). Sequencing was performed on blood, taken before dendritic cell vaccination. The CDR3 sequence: CASSQKDSRYEQYF. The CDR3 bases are TGCGCCAGCAGCCAGAAGGACAGTCGCTACGAGCAGTACTTC.